This record concerns one T cell receptor (beta chain) sequence. In TCRdb, the 5' RACE reads were re-called with MiXCR into one record per CDR3 protein. The repertoire holds around 21,000 distinct CDR3 sequences, with approximately 28% as singletons. Naive CD4+ cells had CD25+ Tregs removed. V lost 1 base to trimming and J lost 1 base, with 6 bases between them. The CDR3 is 14 amino acids. Germline V gene lookup returns CDR1 LGHDT and CDR2 YNNKEL (reference sequence). The genes are TRBV3-1 and TRBJ2-3; D gene unclear. This receptor was obtained from a female donor with breast cancer. The source material was tumor-infiltrating naive CD4+ T cells sorted from the breast tumor. Subset meaning: naive CD4+ T cells, CD4+CD45RA+CD25-. CDR3 sequence (DNA): TGTGCCAGCAGCCAAGCCTCAGGCACAGATACGCAGTATTTT. It codes for CASSQASGTDTQYF.